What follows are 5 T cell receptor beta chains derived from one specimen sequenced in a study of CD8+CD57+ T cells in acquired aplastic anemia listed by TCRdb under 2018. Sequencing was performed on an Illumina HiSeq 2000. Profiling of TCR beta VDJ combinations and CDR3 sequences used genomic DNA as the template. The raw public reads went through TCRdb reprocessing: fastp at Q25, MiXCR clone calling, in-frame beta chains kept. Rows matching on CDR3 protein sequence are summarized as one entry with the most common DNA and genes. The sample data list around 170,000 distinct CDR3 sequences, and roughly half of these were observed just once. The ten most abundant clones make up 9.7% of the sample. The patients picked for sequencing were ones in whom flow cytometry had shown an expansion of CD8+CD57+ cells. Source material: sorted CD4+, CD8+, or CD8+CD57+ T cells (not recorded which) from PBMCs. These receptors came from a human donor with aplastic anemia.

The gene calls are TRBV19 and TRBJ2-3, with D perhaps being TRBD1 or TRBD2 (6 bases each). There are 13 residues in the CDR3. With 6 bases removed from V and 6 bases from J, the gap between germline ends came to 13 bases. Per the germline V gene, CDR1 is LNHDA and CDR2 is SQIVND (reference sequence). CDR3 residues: CASRTGGGDTQYF. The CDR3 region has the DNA TGTGCCAGTAGGACAGGAGGGGGGGATACGCAGTATTTT.

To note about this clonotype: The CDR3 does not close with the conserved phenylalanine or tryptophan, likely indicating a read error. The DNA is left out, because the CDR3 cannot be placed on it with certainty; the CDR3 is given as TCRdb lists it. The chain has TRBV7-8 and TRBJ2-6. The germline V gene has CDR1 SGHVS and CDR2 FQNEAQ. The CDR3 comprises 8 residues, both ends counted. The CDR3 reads CASSFLSS.

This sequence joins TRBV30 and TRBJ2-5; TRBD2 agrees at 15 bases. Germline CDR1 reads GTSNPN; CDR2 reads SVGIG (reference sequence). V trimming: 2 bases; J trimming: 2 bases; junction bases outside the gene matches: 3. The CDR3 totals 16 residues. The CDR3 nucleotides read TGTGCCTGGAGTCTGGGACTAGCGGGAGGACAAGAGACCCAGTACTTC. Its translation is CAWSLGLAGGQETQYF. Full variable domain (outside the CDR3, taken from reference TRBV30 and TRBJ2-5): SQTIHQWPATLVQPVGSPLSLECTVEGTSNPNLYWYRQAAGRGLQLLFYSVGIGQISSEVPQNLSASRPQDRQFILSSKKLLLSDSGFYLCAWSLGLAGGQETQYFGPGTRLLVL.

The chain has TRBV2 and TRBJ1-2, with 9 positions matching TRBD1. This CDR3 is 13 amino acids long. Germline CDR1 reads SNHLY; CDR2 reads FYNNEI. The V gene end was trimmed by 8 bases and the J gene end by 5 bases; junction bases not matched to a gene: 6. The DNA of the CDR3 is TGTGCCAGCGGGGACAGGGTGCCGTATGGCTACACCTTC. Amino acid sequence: CASGDRVPYGYTF.

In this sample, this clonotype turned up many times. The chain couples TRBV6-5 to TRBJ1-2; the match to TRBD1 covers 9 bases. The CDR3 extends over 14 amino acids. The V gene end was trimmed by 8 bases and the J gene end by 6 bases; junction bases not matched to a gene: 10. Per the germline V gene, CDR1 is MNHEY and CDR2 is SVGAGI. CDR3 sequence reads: CASFGTGRFNGYTF. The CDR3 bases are TGTGCCAGCTTCGGGACAGGGAGGTTCAATGGCTACACCTTC.